One and the same sample provided the 16 T cell receptor beta chains below, sequenced in a study of T cells in Graves' hyperthyroidism and ophthalmopathy. Amplification of TCR beta CDR3 regions used RNA as the template. The HTBI primer set served for first-round RT-PCR of the TCR CDR3. TCRdb processed the multiplex PCR reads anew with MiXCR; each CDR3 protein has one entry. The sample includes over 500,000 distinct CDR3 sequences, 14% of them seen just once. The sample was blood. The receptor source for this set is a middle-aged woman with Graves' hyperthyroidism.

This clonotype has ten or more counts. The chain has TRBV28 and TRBJ1-2, with D perhaps matching TRBD1 (5 bases). The CDR3 is 13 residues long. V dropped 10 bases and J dropped 2 bases, with 14 bases sitting between them. Germline lookup yields CDR1 MDHEN and CDR2 SYDVKM. The CDR3 bases are TGTGCCATGTCCGGGGGAGCAAACTATGGCTACACCTTC. Translated, it gives CAMSGGANYGYTF.

This clonotype occurred a few times. The V and J genes are TRBV5-8 and TRBJ2-1; either TRBD1 or TRBD2 may supply D (6 bases each). Germline CDR1 reads SGHTS; CDR2 reads YDEGEE. This CDR3 has 14 residues. V dropped 7 bases and J dropped 6 bases, with 17 bases sitting between them. The CDR3 spells CASGGTPPLNEQFF. CDR3 in DNA: TGTGCCAGCGGAGGGACACCGCCTCTCAATGAGCAGTTCTTC.

The chain links TRBV13 to TRBJ2-7; perhaps D is TRBD1 or TRBD2 (6 bases each). The CDR3 sequence is 17 residues long. CDR1 and CDR2 from the germline V gene are PRHDT and FYEKMQ (reference sequence). Trimming removed 4 bases at V and 0 bases at J, with 19 bases between. This CDR3 reads CASSSSGGGWASYEQYF. CDR3 bases: TGTGCCAGCAGCTCGTCCGGGGGCGGTTGGGCCTCCTACGAGCAGTACTTC.

In its sample, this clonotype was seen many times. V is TRBV5-1 and J is TRBJ2-3; 10 nucleotides match TRBD2. Germline lookup yields CDR1 SGHRS and CDR2 YFSETQ. The CDR3 runs to 16 residues. The V gene end was trimmed by 3 bases and the J gene end by 4 bases; junction bases not matched to a gene: 8. This CDR3 reads CASSSVAGGFADTQYF. CDR3 nucleotides: TGCGCCAGCAGCTCCGTAGCGGGAGGCTTCGCAGATACGCAGTATTTT.

This clonotype has at least ten counts. J is TRBJ2-7 and V is TRBV2; weak D call: TRBD1 (5 bases). Germline-derived CDR1 and CDR2 are SNHLY and FYNNEI. This CDR3 has 13 residues. Trimming stripped 6 bases from V and 0 bases from J, with 9 bases between. In DNA form, the CDR3 reads TGTGCCAGCAGGGTCAGGGCCTCCTACGAGCAGTACTTC. Translating it yields CASRVRASYEQYF.

This clonotype was detected ten times or more. This chain links TRBV11-2 with TRBJ2-1; 7 bases align to TRBD2. This CDR3 comprises 15 residues. Per germline, CDR1 SGHAT and CDR2 FQNNGV. Trimming took 1 base from V and 5 from J; bases not matched to a gene: 5. The DNA for the CDR3 is TGTGCCAGCAGCTTAGTGCGGGAGTGGAACAATGAGCAGTTCTTC. Protein sequence: CASSLVREWNNEQFF.

This clonotype was counted many times. The chain is built from TRBV12-3 or TRBV12-4 and TRBJ2-7; TRBD2 matches 9 bases. Trimming cost V 4 bases and J 4 bases; bases outside gene matches: 8. The CDR3 is 15 residues long. The CDR3 sequence is CASSSVAGVRYEQYF. The CDR3, as DNA: TGTGCCAGCAGTTCGGTAGCGGGAGTACGGTACGAGCAGTACTTC.

This clonotype was detected many times. This rearrangement joins TRBV28 to TRBJ2-7; no reliable D call. This CDR3 spans 11 amino acids. V was pared by 3 bases and J by 13 bases, with 13 bases between. Germline V gene sequence: CDR1 MDHEN, CDR2 SYDVKM. CDR3 in amino acids: CASSFTRSFYF. CDR3 sequence (DNA): TGTGCCAGCAGTTTTACTCGGTCCTTTTACTTC.

Many counts were recorded for this clonotype. The chain carries TRBV7-9 and TRBJ2-1, with 11 bases identical to TRBD2. V was pared by 3 bases and J by 7 bases, with 5 bases of the junction left unmatched. The CDR3 has 15 residues. Germline CDR1 is SEHNR and CDR2 is FQNEAQ (reference sequence). Here the CDR3 reads CASSFTSGSGNEQFF. The CDR3 nucleotides are TGTGCCAGCAGCTTTACTAGCGGGAGTGGGAATGAGCAGTTCTTC.

At least ten counts were recorded for this clonotype. The rearrangement links TRBV7-2 to TRBJ2-7, with D perhaps matching TRBD1 (6 bases). V was clipped by 5 bases and J by 5 bases, with 13 bases between them. Looked up from germline, CDR1 is SGHTA and CDR2 is FQGNSA. The length of the CDR3 is 13 residues. The CDR3 reads CASSPTQGNEQYF. The CDR3 DNA is TGTGCCAGCAGCCCGACCCAGGGGAACGAGCAGTACTTC.

V is TRBV13 and J is TRBJ2-7, with 14 positions matching TRBD2. The CDR3 contains 19 residues. Germline loops: CDR1 PRHDT, CDR2 FYEKMQ (reference sequence). V lost 5 bases to trimming and J lost 6 bases; unmatched junction nucleotides: 18. CDR3 loop: CASSGGGTSGSLSSVEQYF. The CDR3 coding sequence is TGTGCCAGCAGCGGAGGGGGGACTAGCGGGAGTCTTTCCTCGGTCGAGCAGTACTTC.

In its sample, this clonotype was seen a few times. The chain recombines TRBV3-1 with TRBJ2-7; 9 bases line up with TRBD1. Looked up from germline, CDR1 is LGHDT and CDR2 is YNNKEL (reference sequence). Germline trimming cut 2 bases from V and 2 bases from J; bases unmatched to any gene: 4. CDR3 length: 15 amino acids. The CDR3, as DNA: TGTGCCAGCAGCCAATCCGGGACAGGGCCCTACGAGCAGTACTTC. Protein: CASSQSGTGPYEQYF.

This clonotype has more than one count but fewer than ten. The V gene is TRBV20-1, the J gene TRBJ1-3, with D hard to call. The CDR3 spans 14 residues. Looked up from germline, CDR1 is DFQATT and CDR2 is SNEGSKA (reference sequence). V shed 3 bases and J shed 0 bases, with 9 bases lying between them. The CDR3 protein is CSARQPSSGNTIYF. Here the CDR3 DNA reads TGCAGTGCTAGGCAGCCGAGCTCTGGAAACACCATATATTTT.

In this sample, this clonotype turned up many times. The J gene is TRBJ1-5, the V gene TRBV3-1; D remains ambiguous. V was cut by 1 base and J by 4 bases, with 5 bases left in between. The CDR3 contains 13 residues. Germline V gene data show CDR1 as LGHDT and CDR2 as YNNKEL (reference sequence). The CDR3 sequence: CASSQVQNQPQHF. CDR3 DNA sequence: TGTGCCAGCAGCCAAGTACAGAATCAGCCCCAGCATTTT.

With regard to this clonotype: A much larger clone lies a single base off, so this may be a read error. The chain links TRBV7-8 to TRBJ2-7; 15 nucleotides agree with TRBD2. CDR1 SGHVS and CDR2 FQNEAQ come from the germline V gene. V dropped 5 bases and J dropped 2; count of bases not matched to a gene: 7. The CDR3 contains 17 residues. The CDR3, as DNA: TGTGCCAGCAGCCCGTCCCGGACTAGCGGGAGGGCCTACGAGCAGTACTTC. This encodes CASSPSRTSGRAYEQYF.

This clonotype turned up a few times. V is TRBV11-2 and J is TRBJ1-2; D gene ambiguous. CDR3 length: 12 amino acids. V lost 5 bases to trimming and J lost 1 base, with 5 bases between them. Germline CDR1 reads SGHAT; CDR2 reads FQNNGV. CDR3 region: CASSLHNYGYTF. CDR3 nucleotide sequence: TGTGCCAGCAGCCTCCATAACTATGGCTACACCTTC.